A selection of T cell receptor beta chains follows, all from one sample in a study of PD-1 blockade in classical Hodgkin lymphoma. Only in-frame clones appear in the TCRdb table, and some are missing; sequencing was by immunoSEQ multiplex PCR. The sample lists a few thousand clones, 79% occurring once. The sequences come from CD4+ T cells from blood, collected before the fourth cycle of nivolumab. The origin of the receptors is a human donor with classical Hodgkin lymphoma. The CDR3 runs from the conserved cysteine through the conserved F or W. The D gene is left open where the match is weak. For some rows the clone size is stated as once, few or many, or as a class when expanded; others skip it.

j_call clone_size d_call v_call cdr3_aa cdr3_nt
TRBJ1-1 NA NA TRBV10-3 CAIGLSNTEAFF TGTGCCATCGGACTCTCGAACACTGAAGCTTTCTTT
TRBJ2-5 NA NA TRBV7-9 CASSISGARGETQYF TGTGCCAGCAGCATTAGCGGGGCCAGGGGGGAGACCCAGTACTTC
TRBJ2-6 NA NA TRBV4-3 CASSRDNSGANVLTF TGCGCCAGCAGCCGGGACAACTCTGGGGCCAACGTCCTGACTTTC
TRBJ2-1 NA NA TRBV19 CASSPGPSPSSYNEQFF TGTGCCAGTAGTCCGGGCCCTAGCCCGAGCTCCTACAATGAGCAGTTCTTC
TRBJ1-5 NA NA TRBV7-8 CASSPLPPGQRGNQPQHF TGTGCCAGCAGCCCTCTACCTCCGGGACAAAGGGGTAATCAGCCCCAGCATTTT
TRBJ2-5 NA NA TRBV7-7 CASSLGQRETQYF TGTGCTAGCAGCTTAGGGCAGAGGGAGACCCAGTACTTC
TRBJ2-7 NA NA TRBV5-1 CASSTGSSYEQYF TGCGCCAGCAGCACCGGGAGCTCCTACGAGCAGTACTTC
TRBJ1-5 NA TRBD1 TRBV5-1 CASSGGQGGNQPQHF TGCGCCAGCAGCGGGGGACAGGGTGGCAATCAGCCCCAGCATTTT
TRBJ2-7 NA TRBD1 TRBV11-2 CASSSPVGTGGEYEQYF TGTGCCAGCAGCTCGCCGGTCGGGACAGGGGGGGAGTACGAGCAGTACTTC
TRBJ2-7 NA NA TRBV2 CASSPEEEQYF TGTGCCAGCAGCCCGGAAGAGGAGCAGTACTTC
TRBJ1-5 NA NA TRBV15 CATSRESGGPQHF TGTGCCACCAGCAGGGAAAGTGGGGGGCCCCAGCATTTT
TRBJ2-7 once NA TRBV10-3 CAISPGASAYEQYF TGTGCCATCAGCCCAGGGGCGTCTGCCTACGAGCAGTACTTC
TRBJ2-3 NA NA TRBV7-6 CASSQQGGTDTQYF TGTGCCAGCAGCCAACAGGGTGGGACAGATACGCAGTATTTT
TRBJ1-1 once NA TRBV28 CASSLGLVNTEAFF TGTGCCAGCAGTTTGGGATTGGTGAACACTGAAGCTTTCTTT
TRBJ1-4 NA NA TRBV2 CASSDIGATNEKLFF TGTGCCAGCAGTGATATTGGTGCAACTAATGAAAAACTGTTTTTT